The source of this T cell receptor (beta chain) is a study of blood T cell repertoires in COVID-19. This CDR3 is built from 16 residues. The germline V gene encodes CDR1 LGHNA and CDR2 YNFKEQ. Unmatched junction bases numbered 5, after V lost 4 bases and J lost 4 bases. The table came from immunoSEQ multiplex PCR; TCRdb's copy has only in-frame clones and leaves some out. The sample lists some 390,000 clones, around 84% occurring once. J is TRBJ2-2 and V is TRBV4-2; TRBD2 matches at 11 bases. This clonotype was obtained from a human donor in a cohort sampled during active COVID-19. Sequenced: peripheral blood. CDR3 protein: CASSLRLAGTTGELFF. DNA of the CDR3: TGTGCCAGCAGCCTTCGACTAGCGGGGACCACCGGGGAGCTGTTTTTT.